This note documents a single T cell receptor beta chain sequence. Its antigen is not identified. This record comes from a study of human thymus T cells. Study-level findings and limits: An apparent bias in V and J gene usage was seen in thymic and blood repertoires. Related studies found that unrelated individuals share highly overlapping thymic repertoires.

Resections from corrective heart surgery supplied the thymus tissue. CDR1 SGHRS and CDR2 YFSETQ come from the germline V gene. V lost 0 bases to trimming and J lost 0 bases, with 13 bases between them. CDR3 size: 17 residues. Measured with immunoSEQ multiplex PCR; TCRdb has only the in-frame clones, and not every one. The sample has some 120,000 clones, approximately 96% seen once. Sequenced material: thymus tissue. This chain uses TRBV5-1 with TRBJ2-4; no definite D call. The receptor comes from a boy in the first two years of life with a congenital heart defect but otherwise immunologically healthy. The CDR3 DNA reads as TGCGCCAGCAGCTTGGCCCCGGACGGTATAGCCAAAAACATTCAGTACTTC. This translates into CASSLAPDGIAKNIQYF.